This T cell receptor (beta chain) was identified during a study of siplizumab effects on memory and regulatory T cells. Trimming shortened V by 6 bases and J by 4 bases, and 9 bases separated the two germline ends. CDR1 and CDR2 from the germline V gene are SQVTM and ANQGSEA. The CDR3 runs 11 residues. Study-level points and caveats: In controls, around 25% of mappable alloreactive CD4+ clones were Treg-derived on average, versus roughly 69% with siplizumab. A naive or memory phenotype could not be assigned to roughly 80-96% of the proliferating CD4+ or CD8+ clones.

Worth noting for this clone: Its specificity is not known.

Sequencing of each sample assayed 75,000 to 100,000 TCR templates. Repertoires were generated with immunoSEQ multiplex PCR, while TCRdb's copy carries only in-frame clones and drops some. The table has 100,000 or so clones, 85% to 95% seen once. The clonotype was recovered from a human donor in good health. Source material: non-Treg CD4+ T cells sorted from blood. V usage is TRBV29-1 and J usage is TRBJ1-2; D gene unclear. CDR3 sequence reads: CSVDRAYGYTF. Written as DNA, the CDR3 is TGCAGCGTGGACCGGGCCTATGGCTACACCTTC. The variable domain in full, completed from reference TRBV29-1 and TRBJ1-2, reads SAVISQKPSRDICQRGTSLTIQCQVDSQVTMMFWYRQQPGQSLTLIATANQGSEATYESGFVIDKFPISRPNLTFSTLTVSNMSPEDSSIYLCSVDRAYGYTFGSGTRLTVV.